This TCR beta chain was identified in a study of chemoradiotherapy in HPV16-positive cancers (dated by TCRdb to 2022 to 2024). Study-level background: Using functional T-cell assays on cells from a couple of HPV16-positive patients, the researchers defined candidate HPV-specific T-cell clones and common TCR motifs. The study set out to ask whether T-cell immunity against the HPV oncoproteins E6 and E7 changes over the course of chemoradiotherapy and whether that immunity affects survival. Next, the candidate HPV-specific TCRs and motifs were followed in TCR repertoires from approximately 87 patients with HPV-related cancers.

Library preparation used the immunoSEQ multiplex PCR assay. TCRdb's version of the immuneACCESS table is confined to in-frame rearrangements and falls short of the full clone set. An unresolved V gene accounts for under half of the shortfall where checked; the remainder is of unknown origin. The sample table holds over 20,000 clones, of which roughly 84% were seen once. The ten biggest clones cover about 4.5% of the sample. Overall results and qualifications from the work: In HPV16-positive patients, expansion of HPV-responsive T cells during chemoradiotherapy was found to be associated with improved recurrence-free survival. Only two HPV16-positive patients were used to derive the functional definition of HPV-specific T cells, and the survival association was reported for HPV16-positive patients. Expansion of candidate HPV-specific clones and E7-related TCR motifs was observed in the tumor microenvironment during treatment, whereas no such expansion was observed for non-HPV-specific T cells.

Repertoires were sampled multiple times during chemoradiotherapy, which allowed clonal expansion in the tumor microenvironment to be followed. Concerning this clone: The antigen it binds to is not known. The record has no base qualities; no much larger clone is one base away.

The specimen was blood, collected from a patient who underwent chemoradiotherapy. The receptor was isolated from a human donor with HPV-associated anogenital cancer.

The DNA sequence is TGCGCCAGCAGCCCTGAGGGGTACGTGAACACTGAAGCTTTCTTT. Protein translation: CASSPEGYVNTEAFF. The chain is assembled from TRBV5-1 and TRBJ1-1; TRBD1 might be the D gene, on 5 matching bases. V loses 4 bases of germline sequence and J loses 0 bases, and the interval between the two ends is 13 bases. As encoded in the germline V gene, CDR1 is SGHRS while CDR2 is YFSETQ. Counted from cysteine to phenylalanine, this CDR3 has 15 amino acids. Only CDR3 DNA remains: 45 bases, in frame from the first base.